Listed below are T cell receptor beta chains from one sample, sequenced in a study of OX40 agonist ivuxolimab in advanced cancers. Method: immunoSEQ multiplex PCR; TCRdb's copy keeps in-frame clones and lacks some. The sample lists some 74,000 clones; roughly 94% were seen once. This sample comprised CD4+ or CD8+ T cells sorted from blood, obtained in a trial of the OX40 agonist ivuxolimab. The origin of the receptors is an adult with an advanced solid tumor such as melanoma, head and neck, liver or kidney cancer. Both conserved end residues are part of each CDR3. The order of the fields is D gene, J gene, clone size, V gene, CDR3 protein, CDR3 DNA. D genes are given only for firm matches. The size of a clone is reported for some rows only, either as once, few or many, or as a class for expanded clones.

>-|TRBJ1-1|-|TRBV5-6
CASSKGVWDTEAFF
TGTGCCAGCAGCAAAGGGGTTTGGGACACTGAAGCTTTCTTT
>TRBD1|TRBJ2-7|once|TRBV29-1
CSATLGQEVSEQYF
TGCAGCGCCACCCTAGGACAGGAGGTTAGCGAGCAGTACTTC
>-|TRBJ2-3|-|TRBV7-9
CASSSRGGPDTQYF
TGTGCCAGCAGCTCCCGTGGGGGGCCAGATACGCAGTATTTT
>-|TRBJ1-1|-|TRBV2
CASSDTTHWAFF
TGTGCCAGCAGTGATACGACCCACTGGGCTTTCTTT
>TRBD1|TRBJ2-6|-|TRBV27
CASQGAGANVLTF
TGTGCCAGCCAGGGGGCTGGGGCCAACGTCCTGACTTTC
>-|TRBJ2-3|once|TRBV7-7
CASSPHPTGGADTQYF
TGTGCCAGCAGCCCGCACCCGACCGGTGGGGCAGATACGCAGTATTTT
>-|TRBJ1-1|-|TRBV27
CASSYTGITEAFF
TGTGCCAGCAGTTACACAGGGATTACTGAAGCTTTCTTT
>-|TRBJ1-2|-|TRBV6-4
CASSDSGYGYTF
TGTGCCAGCAGTGACTCGGGATATGGCTACACCTTC
>-|TRBJ2-5|-|TRBV19
CASSIVSGLETQYF
TGTGCCAGTAGTATAGTATCAGGGCTGGAGACCCAGTACTTC
>TRBD1|TRBJ1-2|once|TRBV19
CASSPWTGAYGYTF
TGTGCCAGTAGTCCCTGGACAGGCGCTTATGGCTACACCTTC
>TRBD1|TRBJ2-3|-|TRBV11-2
CASSSRTGGRDTQYF
TGTGCCAGCAGCTCTCGGACAGGGGGAAGAGATACGCAGTATTTT
>-|TRBJ1-2|-|TRBV4-1
CASSQDGVVGYGYTF
TGCGCCAGCAGCCAAGATGGGGTGGTGGGCTATGGCTACACCTTC
>-|TRBJ2-7|-|TRBV11-2
CASSTQRGLTYEQYF
TGTGCCAGCAGCACACAACGGGGGTTGACCTACGAGCAGTACTTC
>TRBD2|TRBJ2-1|-|TRBV27
CASRVGGPENEQFF
TGTGCCAGCAGAGTGGGAGGGCCAGAAAATGAGCAGTTCTTC
>TRBD2|TRBJ2-2|-|TRBV19
CASSILADGTGELFF
TGTGCCAGTAGTATTCTAGCGGACGGGACCGGGGAGCTGTTTTTT
>-|TRBJ2-1|-|TRBV7-9
CASSLDYNEQFF
TGTGCCAGCAGCCTTGACTACAATGAGCAGTTCTTC
>-|TRBJ1-2|-|TRBV13
CASSFINYGYTF
TGTGCCAGCAGCTTCATTAACTATGGCTACACCTTC
>TRBD1|TRBJ1-3|once|TRBV29-1
CSVAGTENTIYF
TGCAGCGTCGCCGGGACAGAAAACACCATATATTTT
>-|TRBJ2-2|-|TRBV18
CASSPSGTVNTGELFF
TGTGCCAGCTCACCATCGGGGACGGTGAACACCGGGGAGCTGTTTTTT